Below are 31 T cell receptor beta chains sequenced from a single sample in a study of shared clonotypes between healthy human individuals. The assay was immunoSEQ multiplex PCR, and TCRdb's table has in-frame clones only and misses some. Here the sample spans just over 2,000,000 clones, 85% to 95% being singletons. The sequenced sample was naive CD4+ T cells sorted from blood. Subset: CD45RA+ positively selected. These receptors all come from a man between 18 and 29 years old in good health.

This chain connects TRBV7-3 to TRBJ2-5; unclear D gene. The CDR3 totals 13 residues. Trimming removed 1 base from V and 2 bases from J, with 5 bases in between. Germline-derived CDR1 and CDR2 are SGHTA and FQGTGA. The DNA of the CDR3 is TGTGCCAGCAGCTTAATGGAGCAAGAGACCCAGTACTTC. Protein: CASSLMEQETQYF.

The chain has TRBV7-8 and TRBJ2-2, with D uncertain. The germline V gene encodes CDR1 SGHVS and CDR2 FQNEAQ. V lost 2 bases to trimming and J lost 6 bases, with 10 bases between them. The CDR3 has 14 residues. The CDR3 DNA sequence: TGTGCCAGCAGCTTATTGCAGGCCTCCGGGGAGCTGTTTTTT. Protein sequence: CASSLLQASGELFF.

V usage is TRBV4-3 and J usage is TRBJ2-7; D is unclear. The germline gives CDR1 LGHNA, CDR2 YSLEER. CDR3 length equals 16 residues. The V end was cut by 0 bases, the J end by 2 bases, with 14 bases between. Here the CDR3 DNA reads TGCGCCAGCAGCCAAGACGCGGCCATTTTTACCTACGAGCAGTACTTC. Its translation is CASSQDAAIFTYEQYF.

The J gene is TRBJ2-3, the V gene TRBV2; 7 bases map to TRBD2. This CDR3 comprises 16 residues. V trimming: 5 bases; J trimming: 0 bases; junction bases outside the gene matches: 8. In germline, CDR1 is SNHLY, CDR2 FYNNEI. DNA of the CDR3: TGTGCCAGCAGTTCAACAGCGGGAAGAAGCACAGATACGCAGTATTTT. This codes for CASSSTAGRSTDTQYF.

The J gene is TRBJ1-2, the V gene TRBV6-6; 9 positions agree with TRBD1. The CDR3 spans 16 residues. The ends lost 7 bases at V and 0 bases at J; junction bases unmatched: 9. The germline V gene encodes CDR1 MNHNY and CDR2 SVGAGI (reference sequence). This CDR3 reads CASIGQGPASNYGYTF. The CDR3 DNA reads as TGTGCCAGCATTGGACAGGGGCCCGCCTCTAACTATGGCTACACCTTC.

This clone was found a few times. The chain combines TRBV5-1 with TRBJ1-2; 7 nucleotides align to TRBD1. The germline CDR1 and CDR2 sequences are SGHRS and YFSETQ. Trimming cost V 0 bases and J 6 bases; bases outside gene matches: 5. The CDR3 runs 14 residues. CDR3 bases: TGCGCCAGCAGCTTGGTGAGGGACAGAGATGGCTACACCTTC. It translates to CASSLVRDRDGYTF. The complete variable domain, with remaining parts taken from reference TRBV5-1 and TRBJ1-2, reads KAGVTQTPRYLIKTRGQQVTLSCSPISGHRSVSWYQQTPGQGLQFLFEYFSETQRNKGNFPGRFSGRQFSNSRSEMNVSTLELGDSALYLCASSLVRDRDGYTFGSGTRLTVV.

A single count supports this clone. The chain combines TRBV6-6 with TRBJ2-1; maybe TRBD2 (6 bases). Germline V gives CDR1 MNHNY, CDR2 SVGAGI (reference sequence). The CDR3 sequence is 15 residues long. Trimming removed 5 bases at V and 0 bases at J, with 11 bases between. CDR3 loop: CASSLHGSSYNEQFF. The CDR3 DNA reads TGTGCCAGCAGTCTACACGGGAGCTCCTACAATGAGCAGTTCTTC.

The CDR3 reads CASSSGRSYEQYF. The DNA for the CDR3 is TGTGCCAGCAGTAGCGGGAGGTCCTACGAGCAGTACTTC. J is TRBJ2-7 and V is TRBV2; 9 nucleotides match TRBD2. V lost 5 bases and J lost 1; bases outside the gene matches: 0. CDR1 and CDR2 from the germline V gene are SNHLY and FYNNEI. This CDR3 is built from 13 residues. The complete variable domain, with remaining parts taken from reference TRBV2 and TRBJ2-7, reads EPEVTQTPSHQVTQMGQEVILRCVPISNHLYFYWYRQILGQKVEFLVSFYNNEISEKSEIFDDQFSVERPDGSNFTLKIRSTKLEDSAMYFCASSSGRSYEQYFGPGTRLTVT.

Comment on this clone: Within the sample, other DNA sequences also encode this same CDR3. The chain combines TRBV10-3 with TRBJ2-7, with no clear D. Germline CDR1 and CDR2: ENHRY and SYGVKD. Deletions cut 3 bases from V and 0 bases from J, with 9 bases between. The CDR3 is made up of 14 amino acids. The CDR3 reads CAISDRARSYEQYF. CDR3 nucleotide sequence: TGTGCCATCAGTGATAGGGCCCGCTCCTACGAGCAGTACTTC.

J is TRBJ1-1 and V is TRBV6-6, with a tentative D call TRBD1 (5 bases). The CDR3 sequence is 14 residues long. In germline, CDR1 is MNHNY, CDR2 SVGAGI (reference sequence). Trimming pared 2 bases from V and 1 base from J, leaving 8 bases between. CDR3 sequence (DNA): TGTGCCAGCAGTTACCCACAGGAGAACACTGAAGCTTTCTTT. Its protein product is CASSYPQENTEAFF.

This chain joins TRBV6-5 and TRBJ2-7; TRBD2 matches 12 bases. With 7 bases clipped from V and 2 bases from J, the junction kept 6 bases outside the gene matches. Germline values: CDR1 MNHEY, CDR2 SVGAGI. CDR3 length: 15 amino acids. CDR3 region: CASIRTSGRTYEQYF. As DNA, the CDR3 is TGTGCCAGCATTAGAACTAGCGGGAGGACCTACGAGCAGTACTTC.

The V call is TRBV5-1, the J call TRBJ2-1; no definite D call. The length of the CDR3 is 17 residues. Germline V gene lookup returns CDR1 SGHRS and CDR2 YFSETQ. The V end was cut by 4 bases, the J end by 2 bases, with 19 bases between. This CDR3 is CASSPTSTVDAYNEQFF. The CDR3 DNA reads TGCGCCAGCAGCCCCACTTCGACCGTGGACGCCTACAATGAGCAGTTCTTC.

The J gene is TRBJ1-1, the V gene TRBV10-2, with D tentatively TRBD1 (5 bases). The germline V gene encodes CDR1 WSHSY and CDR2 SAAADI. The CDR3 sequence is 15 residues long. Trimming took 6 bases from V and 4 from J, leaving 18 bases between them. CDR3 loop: CASRPQGSGGTEAFF. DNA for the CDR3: TGCGCCAGCAGGCCCCAGGGATCGGGCGGCACTGAAGCTTTCTTT.

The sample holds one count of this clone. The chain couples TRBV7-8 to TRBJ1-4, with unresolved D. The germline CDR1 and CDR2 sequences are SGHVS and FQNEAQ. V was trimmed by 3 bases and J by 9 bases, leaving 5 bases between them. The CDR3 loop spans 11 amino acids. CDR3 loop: CASSFSQKLFF. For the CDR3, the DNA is TGTGCCAGCAGCTTCTCTCAAAAACTGTTTTTT.

CDR3 loop: CAWSPGGRTNEKLFF. As DNA, the CDR3 is TGTGCCTGGAGTCCCGGGGGCAGGACTAATGAAAAACTGTTTTTT. V is TRBV30 and J is TRBJ1-4, with TRBD1 as a possible D gene (6 bases). The germline gives CDR1 GTSNPN, CDR2 SVGIG (reference sequence). Trimming pared 2 bases from V and 2 bases from J, leaving 12 bases between. This CDR3 contains 15 residues.

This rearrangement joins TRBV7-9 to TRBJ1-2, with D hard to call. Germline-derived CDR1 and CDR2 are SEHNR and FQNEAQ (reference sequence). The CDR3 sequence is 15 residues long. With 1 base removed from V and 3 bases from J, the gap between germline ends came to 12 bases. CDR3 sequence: CASSLGGSTDYGYTF. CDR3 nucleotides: TGTGCCAGCAGCTTAGGGGGTTCTACTGACTATGGCTACACCTTC.

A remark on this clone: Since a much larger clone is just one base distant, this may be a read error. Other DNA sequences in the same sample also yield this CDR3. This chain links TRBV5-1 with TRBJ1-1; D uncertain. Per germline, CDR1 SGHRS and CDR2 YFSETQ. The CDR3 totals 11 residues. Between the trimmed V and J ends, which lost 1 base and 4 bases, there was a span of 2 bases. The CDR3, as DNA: TGCGCCAGCAGCTTGAGCACTGAAGCTTTCTTT. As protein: CASSLSTEAFF.

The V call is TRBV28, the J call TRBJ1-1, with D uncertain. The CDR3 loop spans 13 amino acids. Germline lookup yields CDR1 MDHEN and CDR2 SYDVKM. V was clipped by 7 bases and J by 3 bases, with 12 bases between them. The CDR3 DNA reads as TGTGCCAGCACCCTCGGCGTAGACACTGAAGCTTTCTTT. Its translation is CASTLGVDTEAFF.

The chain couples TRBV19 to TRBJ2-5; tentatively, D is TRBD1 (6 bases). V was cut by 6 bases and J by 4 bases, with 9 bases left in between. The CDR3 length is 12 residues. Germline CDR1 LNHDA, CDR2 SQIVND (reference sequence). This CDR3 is CASSLRGETQYF. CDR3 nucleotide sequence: TGTGCCAGTAGCCTCAGGGGAGAGACCCAGTACTTC.

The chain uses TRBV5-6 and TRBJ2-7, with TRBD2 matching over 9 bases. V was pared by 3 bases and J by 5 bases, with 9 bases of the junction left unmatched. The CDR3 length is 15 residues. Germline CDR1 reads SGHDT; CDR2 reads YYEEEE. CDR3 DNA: TGTGCCAGCAGCTCGGATGCGGGAGGGTGGAACGAGCAGTACTTC. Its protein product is CASSSDAGGWNEQYF. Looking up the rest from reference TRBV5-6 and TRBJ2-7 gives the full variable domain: DAGVTQSPTHLIKTRGQQVTLRCSPKSGHDTVSWYQQALGQGPQFIFQYYEEEERQRGNFPDRFSGHQFPNYSSELNVNALLLGDSALYLCASSSDAGGWNEQYFGPGTRLTVT.

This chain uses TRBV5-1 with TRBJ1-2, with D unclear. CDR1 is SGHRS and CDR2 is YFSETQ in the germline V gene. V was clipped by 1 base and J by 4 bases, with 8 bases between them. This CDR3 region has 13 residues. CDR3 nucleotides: TGCGCCAGCAGCTTGAGCACAGCCTATGGCTACACCTTC. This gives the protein CASSLSTAYGYTF.

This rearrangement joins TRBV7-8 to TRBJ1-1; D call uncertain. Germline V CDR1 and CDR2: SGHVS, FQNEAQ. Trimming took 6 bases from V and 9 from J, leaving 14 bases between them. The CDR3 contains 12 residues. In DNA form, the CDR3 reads TGTGCCAGCAGTCTACCCCTATTGCAAGCTTTCTTT. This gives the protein CASSLPLLQAFF. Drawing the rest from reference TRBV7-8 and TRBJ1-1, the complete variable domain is GAGVSQSPRYKVAKRGQDVALRCDPISGHVSLFWYQQALGQGPEFLTYFQNEAQLDKSGLPSDRFFAERPEGSVSTLKIQRTQQEDSAVYLCASSLPLLQAFFGQGTRLTVV.

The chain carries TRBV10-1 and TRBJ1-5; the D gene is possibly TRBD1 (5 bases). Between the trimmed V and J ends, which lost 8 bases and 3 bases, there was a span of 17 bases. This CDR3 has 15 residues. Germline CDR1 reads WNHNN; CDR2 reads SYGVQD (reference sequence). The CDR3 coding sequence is TGCGCCAGCGGCCCCGGGACTGACTACAATCAGCCCCAGCATTTT. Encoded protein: CASGPGTDYNQPQHF.

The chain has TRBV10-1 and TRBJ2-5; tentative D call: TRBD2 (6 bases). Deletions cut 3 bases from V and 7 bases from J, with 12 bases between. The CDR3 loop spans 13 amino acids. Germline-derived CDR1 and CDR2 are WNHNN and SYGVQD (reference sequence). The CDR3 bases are TGCGCCAGCAGTGAAAGGAGGGAAGGGACCCAGTACTTC. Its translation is CASSERREGTQYF.

CDR3 protein: CASSNRDGSGRATGELFF. The CDR3 DNA sequence: TGTGCCAGCAGTAACCGCGACGGGAGCGGGAGGGCCACCGGGGAGCTGTTTTTT. The chain couples TRBV25-1 to TRBJ2-2; 10 bases are shared with TRBD2. The CDR3 is made up of 18 amino acids. V lost 5 bases, J lost 4 bases, and 13 bases stayed unmatched. Per the germline V gene, CDR1 is MGHDK and CDR2 is SYGVNS.

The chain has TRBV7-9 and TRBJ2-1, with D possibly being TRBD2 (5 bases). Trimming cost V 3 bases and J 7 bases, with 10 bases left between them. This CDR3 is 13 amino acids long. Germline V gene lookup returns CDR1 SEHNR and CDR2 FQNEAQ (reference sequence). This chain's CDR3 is CASSLRVPNEQFF. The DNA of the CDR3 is TGTGCCAGCAGCTTGAGGGTTCCAAATGAGCAGTTCTTC.

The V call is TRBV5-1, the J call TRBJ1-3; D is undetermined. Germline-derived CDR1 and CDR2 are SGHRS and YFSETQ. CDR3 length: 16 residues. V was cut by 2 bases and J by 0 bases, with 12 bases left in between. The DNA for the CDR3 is TGCGCCAGCAGCTTCGCAGATACGTCCTCTGGAAACACCATATATTTT. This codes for CASSFADTSSGNTIYF.

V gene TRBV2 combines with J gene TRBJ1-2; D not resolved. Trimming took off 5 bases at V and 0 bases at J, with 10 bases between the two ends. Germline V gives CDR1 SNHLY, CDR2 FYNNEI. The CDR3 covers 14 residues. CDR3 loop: CASSRGLANYGYTF. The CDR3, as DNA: TGTGCCAGCAGTCGGGGTCTGGCTAACTATGGCTACACCTTC. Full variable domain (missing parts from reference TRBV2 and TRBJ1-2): EPEVTQTPSHQVTQMGQEVILRCVPISNHLYFYWYRQILGQKVEFLVSFYNNEISEKSEIFDDQFSVERPDGSNFTLKIRSTKLEDSAMYFCASSRGLANYGYTFGSGTRLTVV.

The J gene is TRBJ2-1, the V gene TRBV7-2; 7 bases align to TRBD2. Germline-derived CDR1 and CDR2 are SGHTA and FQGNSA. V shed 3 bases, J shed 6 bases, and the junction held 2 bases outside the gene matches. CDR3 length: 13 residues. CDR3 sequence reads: CASSFGGGNEQFF. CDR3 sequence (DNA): TGTGCCAGCAGCTTCGGCGGGGGCAATGAGCAGTTCTTC.

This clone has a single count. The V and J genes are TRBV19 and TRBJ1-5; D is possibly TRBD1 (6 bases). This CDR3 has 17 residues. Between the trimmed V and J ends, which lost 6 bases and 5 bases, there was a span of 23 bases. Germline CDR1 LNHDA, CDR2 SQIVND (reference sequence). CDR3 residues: CASSPALRAGGHQPQHF. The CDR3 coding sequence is TGTGCCAGTAGCCCTGCTCTTAGGGCCGGGGGGCATCAGCCCCAGCATTTT. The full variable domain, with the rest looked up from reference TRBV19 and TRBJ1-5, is DGGITQSPKYLFRKEGQNVTLSCEQNLNHDAMYWYRQDPGQGLRLIYYSQIVNDFQKGDIAEGYSVSREKKESFPLTVTSAQKNPTAFYLCASSPALRAGGHQPQHFGDGTRLSIL.

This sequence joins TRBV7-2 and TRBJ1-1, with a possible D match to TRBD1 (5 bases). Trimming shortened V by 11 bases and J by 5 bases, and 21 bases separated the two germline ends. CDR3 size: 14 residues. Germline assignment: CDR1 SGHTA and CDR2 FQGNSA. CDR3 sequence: CAVGGGFTRTEAFF. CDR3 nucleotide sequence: TGTGCCGTGGGTGGGGGATTCACGAGGACTGAAGCTTTCTTT.